The clone carrying this TCR beta chain turned up a few times. Its antigen is currently unknown. These data belong to a study of CD8 T cells in ankylosing spondylitis. Study results and caveats: Earlier reports found some motif variants in synovial fluid and blood in reactive arthritis. Disease-linked clones were CD8+ and relatively rare in peripheral blood. Fewer than ten highly homologous variants made up a TCR beta motif that seemed to typify ankylosing spondylitis blood.

Each TCR beta library was made by quantitative 5'-RACE that incorporated molecular barcodes. TCRdb passed the 5' RACE reads through MiXCR, listing each CDR3 protein once. Of hundreds of thousands of distinct CDR3 sequences in the sample, about 20% were seen once. Trimming at V came to 2 bases and at J to 5 bases, leaving 5 bases not matched to a gene. Germline values: CDR1 SGHTA, CDR2 FQGNSA. The CDR3 is 15 residues long. The J gene is TRBJ2-7, the V gene TRBV7-2, with 11 bases aligning to TRBD2. The clonotype comes from a female donor with ankylosing spondylitis or in good health (not recorded which). The specimen sequenced was blood, either unsorted or a sorted T cell fraction (not recorded which). CDR3 residues: CASSLPTSGSNEQYF. In DNA, the CDR3 is TGTGCCAGCAGCTTACCAACTAGCGGGAGCAACGAGCAGTACTTC.